This entry features one T cell receptor (beta chain) sequence. Its cognate antigen has yet to be identified. Per-base quality was not reported, and no clone a single base away is much larger than it. This sample is drawn from a study of neoadjuvant nivolumab and ipilimumab in lung cancer (dated by TCRdb to about 2020). Some background on the complete study: In the NEOSTAR trial, nivolumab was administered intravenously at 3 mg/kg on days 1, 15 and 29, and the combination arm also received ipilimumab 1 mg/kg on day 1 only. Matched pretherapy and resected tumor pairs were analyzed for seven patients, of whom four received nivolumab and three received nivolumab plus ipilimumab. Of the roughly 45 patients with operable NSCLC treated in the trial, some 23 were randomized to nivolumab monotherapy and about 20 to nivolumab plus ipilimumab. The primary endpoint of the trial was the rate of major pathologic response (MPR) in the intention-to-treat population of each study arm. The study compared TCR repertoires in pretherapy (baseline) peripheral blood with TCR repertoires in tumors resected at surgery after neoadjuvant immune checkpoint blockade.

Library construction relied on the immunoSEQ multiplex PCR assay. As for the authors' bioinformatics: Richness and clonality were used to summarize the repertoires, and clones that significantly expanded or contracted between pre- and post-therapy samples were identified. This is the immuneACCESS table as TCRdb keeps it, with only in-frame sequences that have V and J called. A part of the clones is gone; compared with another copy, unresolved V genes explain less than half, and the rest is unexplained. V, J and clone size are those of that table, while D and trimming were read from the DNA. For this sample the table gives about 25,000 clones, of which roughly 80% were detected only once. Clones ranked in the top ten supply about 9.4% of the sample. V is cut by 7 bases and J by 0 bases, and the space between the germline ends is 14 bases. Inclusive of the bounding cysteine and phenylalanine, the CDR3 is 15 residues long. The entry retains the CDR3 DNA only, 45 bases that are in frame from base 1. CDR1 and CDR2 (MNHNS, SASEGT) derive from the germline V gene.

What the research found in general, with its limitations: Tumor T-cell richness and clonality rose from pretherapy to surgery in three of three dual-therapy tumors but in only two of four nivolumab-treated tumors. A small number of samples was subjected to TCR sequencing. Resected tumors had greater TCR richness and clonality than tumor-adjacent uninvolved lung, and increases were observed in more dual-therapy-treated tumors. Richness in tumors resected after neoadjuvant therapy showed a positive correlation with pretherapy blood TCR richness (Spearman R ≈ 0.79). No significant correlation was found between TCR clonality and pathologic tumor regression, and only a single major-pathologic-response sample was available for the analysis of TCR clonality versus pathologic tumor regression.

This specimen's time point label, per the study, means: at surgical resection after neoadjuvant nivolumab +/- ipilimumab. The samples were obtained from NEOSTAR, a phase 2 randomized trial that tested neoadjuvant nivolumab or nivolumab plus ipilimumab, followed by surgery, in operable NSCLC. The clonotype originates from an adult with non-small cell lung cancer. Material: tumor tissue, obtained after neoadjuvant nivolumab, alone or with ipilimumab, at or shortly before surgery. This receptor chain uses TRBV6-1 and TRBJ2-3, and TRBD1 may be the D gene, going by 6 matching bases. The sequenced DNA: TGTGCCAGCACCCGGACAGTCACTAGCACAGATACGCAGTATTTT. Its coded protein is CASTRTVTSTDTQYF.